This T cell receptor (beta chain) is from a study of blood T cell repertoires in COVID-19. Across the whole study: Samples representing acute and convalescent COVID-19 were sourced from the United States, Italy and Spain.

Seattle enrolled patients during active infection and tracked them longitudinally. V was pared by 2 bases and J by 3 bases, with 8 bases between. The germline V gene has CDR1 SGHVS and CDR2 FNYEAQ. The CDR3 is 13 amino acids. Measured with immunoSEQ multiplex PCR; TCRdb has only the in-frame clones, and not every one. In the table there are 170,000 or so clones, around 84% of which are singletons. The chain employs TRBV7-6 and TRBJ2-7; D gene uncertain. The origin of this receptor is a man in his sixties with COVID-19, enrolled during active disease. The sequenced material came from peripheral blood. CDR3 coding DNA: TGTGCCAGCAGCTTATTGGGCCTCTACGAGCAGTACTTC. This codes for CASSLLGLYEQYF. Full variable domain (outside the CDR3, taken from reference TRBV7-6 and TRBJ2-7): GAGVSQSPRYKVTKRGQDVALRCDPISGHVSLYWYRQALGQGPEFLTYFNYEAQQDKSGLPNDRFSAERPEGSISTLTIQRTEQRDSAMYRCASSLLGLYEQYFGPGTRLTVT.